This T cell receptor (beta chain) was captured by sequencing in a study of cytomegalovirus exposure and HLA in healthy donors. Study information: T cells numbering about 180 million yielded approximately 120 million unique TCR beta sequences in an earlier analysis. Tens of millions of unique TCR sequences came from HLA-typed donors in an early release.

The PCR was carried out with 60 Vbeta primers and 13 Jbeta primers. The data were produced by immunoSEQ multiplex PCR, yet TCRdb's version contains in-frame clones alone and is incomplete. The table records about 84,000 clones, more than 80% of them present only once. Comments on this clone: Its specificity is not known.

CDR3 length: 13 residues. The germline V gene encodes CDR1 SNHLY and CDR2 FYNNEI. Trimming took 6 bases from V and 0 from J, leaving 8 bases between them. Study-wide findings and caveats: When presence/absence was analysed, sequencing depth was taken to be roughly uniform across donors. Later analysis found that TCR beta chains associated with HLA were more clonally expanded than other, equally common chains.

The gene calls are TRBV2 and TRBJ1-1, with D hard to call. The TCR sequence derives from a man between 18 and 35 years old in good health and CMV-seronegative. Sequences were obtained from PBMCs. CDR3 DNA: TGTGCCAGCAGGGAGAACATGAACACTGAAGCTTTCTTT. It translates to CASRENMNTEAFF.